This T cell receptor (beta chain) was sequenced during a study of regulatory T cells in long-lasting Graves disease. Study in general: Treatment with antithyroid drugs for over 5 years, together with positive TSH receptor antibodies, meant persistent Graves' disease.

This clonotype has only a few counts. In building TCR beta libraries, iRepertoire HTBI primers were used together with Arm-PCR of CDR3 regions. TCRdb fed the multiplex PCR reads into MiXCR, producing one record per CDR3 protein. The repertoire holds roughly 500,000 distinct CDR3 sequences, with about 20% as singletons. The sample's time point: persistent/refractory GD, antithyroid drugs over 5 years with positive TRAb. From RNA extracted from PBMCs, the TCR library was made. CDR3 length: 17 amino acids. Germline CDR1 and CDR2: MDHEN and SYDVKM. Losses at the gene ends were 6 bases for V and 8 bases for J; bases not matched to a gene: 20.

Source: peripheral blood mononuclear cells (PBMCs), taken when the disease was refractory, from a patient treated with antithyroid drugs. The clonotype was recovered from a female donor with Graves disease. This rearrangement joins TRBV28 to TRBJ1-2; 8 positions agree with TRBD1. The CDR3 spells CASRATGAGGSSGGYTF. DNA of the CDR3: TGTGCCAGCAGAGCAACGGGGGCAGGGGGCTCATCGGGCGGCTACACCTTC.